This T cell receptor (beta chain) is drawn from a study of T cell responses to AZD1222 COVID-19 vaccine. The CDR3 loop spans 16 amino acids. Germline CDR1 and CDR2: MDHEN and SYDVKM. The V gene lost 3 bases and the J gene lost 3 bases, with 15 bases spanning the gap. Overall study results and limits: Spike-specific TCR breadth and depth grew following two AZD1222 doses. In the spike-specific TCR repertoire, nearly half reportedly target unmutated variant regions. Repertoires were collected only later (after the peak T cell response had occurred). The donor group comprised mostly white British people and more females; the analysis possibly underestimated clonal diversity.

As regards this clone: Its antigen remains unidentified.

Assay: immunoSEQ multiplex PCR; the TCRdb copy retains only in-frame clones and omits some. The table shows about 100,000 clones, with around 83% occurring only once. The source is an adult in good health. The chain carries TRBV28 and TRBJ1-5; possibly TRBD1 for D (5 bases). The sequencing used peripheral blood, collected on day 0 of AZD1222 vaccination. The CDR3 bases are TGTGCCAGCAGTTTGGAGTGGGGGTCCCACAATCAGCCCCAGCATTTT. Protein sequence: CASSLEWGSHNQPQHF.